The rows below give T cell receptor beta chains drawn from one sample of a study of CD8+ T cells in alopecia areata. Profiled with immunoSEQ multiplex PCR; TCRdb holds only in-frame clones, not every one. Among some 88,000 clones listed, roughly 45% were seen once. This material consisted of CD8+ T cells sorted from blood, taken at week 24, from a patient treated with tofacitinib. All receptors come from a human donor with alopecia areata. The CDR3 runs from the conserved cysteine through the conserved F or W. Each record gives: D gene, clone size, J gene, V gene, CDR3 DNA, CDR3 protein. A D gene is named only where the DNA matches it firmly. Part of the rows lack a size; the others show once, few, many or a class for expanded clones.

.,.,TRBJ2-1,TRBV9,TGTGCCAGCAGCGTCCTAGGTGGGAGCTCCTACAATGAGCAGTTCTTC,CASSVLGGSSYNEQFF
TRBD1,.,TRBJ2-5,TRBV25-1,TGTGCCAGCAAAGACCAGCCAGGGGGCGGTGAGACCCAGTACTTC,CASKDQPGGGETQYF
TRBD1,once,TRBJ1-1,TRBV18,TGTGCCAGCTCACCCCCCGAACTGACAGGGAGTGTAACGGCTTTCTTT,CASSPPELTGSVTAFF
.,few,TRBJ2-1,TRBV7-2,TGTGCCAGCAGCTTTGTGGAGAGCTCCTACAATGAGCAGTTCTTC,CASSFVESSYNEQFF
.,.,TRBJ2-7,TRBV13,TGTGCCAGCAGCCCCAACCGATACGAGCAGTACTTC,CASSPNRYEQYF
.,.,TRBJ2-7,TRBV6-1,TGTGCCAGCTCCGCCGGGGGGCTGGACGAGCAGTACTTC,CASSAGGLDEQYF
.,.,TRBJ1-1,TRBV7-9,TGTGCCAGCAGCCTACAGGGCTGGGAAGCTTTCTTT,CASSLQGWEAFF
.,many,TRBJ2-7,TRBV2,TGTGCCAGCAGGGAGGGACCCTACGAGCAGTACTTC,CASREGPYEQYF
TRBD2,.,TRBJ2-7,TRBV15,TGTGCCACCAGCAGAGATGGGCGGGAGAGGGCCTACGAGCAGTACTTC,CATSRDGRERAYEQYF
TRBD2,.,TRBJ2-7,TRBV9,TGTGCCAGCAGCGTAGAAGGGGGACTAGCGTCCTACGAGCAGTACTTC,CASSVEGGLASYEQYF
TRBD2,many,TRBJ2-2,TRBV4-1,TGCGCCAGCAGCCGCCGACAGGGGCCCGGACTAGCGGGAGAGTACACCGGGGAGCTGTTTTTT,CASSRRQGPGLAGEYTGELFF
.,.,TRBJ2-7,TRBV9,TGTGCCAGCAGCGTAGCGGTCGGGAGTAGCCACGAGCAGTACTTC,CASSVAVGSSHEQYF
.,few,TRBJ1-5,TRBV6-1,TGTGCCAGCAAAGACCGCTTCAATCAGCCCCAGCATTTT,CASKDRFNQPQHF
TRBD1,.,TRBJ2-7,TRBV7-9,TGTGCCAGCAGCCCGAAGTCCGGGACAGGGATAGACGAGCAGTACTTC,CASSPKSGTGIDEQYF
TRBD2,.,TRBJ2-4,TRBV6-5,TGTGCCAGCAGTTACCCGCGGGAGGGGGAAAACATTCAGTACTTC,CASSYPREGENIQYF
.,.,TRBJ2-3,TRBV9,TGTGCCAGCAGCGTAGCCGGCCAAGACACAGATACGCAGTATTTT,CASSVAGQDTDTQYF
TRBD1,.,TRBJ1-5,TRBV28,TGTGCCAGCAGTCCGCGCCGGGACAGGGGCAGCAATCAGCCCCAGCATTTT,CASSPRRDRGSNQPQHF
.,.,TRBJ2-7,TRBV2,TGTGCCAGCAGCAAATCCTACGAGCAGTACTTC,CASSKSYEQYF
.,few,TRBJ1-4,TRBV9,TGTGCCAGCAGTACCCGGGGGACTAATGAAAAACTGTTTTTT,CASSTRGTNEKLFF
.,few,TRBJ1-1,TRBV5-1,TGCGCCAGCAGCTCCGGACTGAGGGACACTGAAGCTTTCTTT,CASSSGLRDTEAFF
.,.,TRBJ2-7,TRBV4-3,TGCGCCAGCAGCCAAGTACCGGGCAACTACGAGCAGTACTTC,CASSQVPGNYEQYF
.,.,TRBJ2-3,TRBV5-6,TGTGCCAGCAGCTTGGTGGACGTGACCTATAGCACAGATACGCAGTATTTT,CASSLVDVTYSTDTQYF
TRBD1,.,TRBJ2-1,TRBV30,TGTGCCGCGGACAGGGGAGAGAAAAGCGTTTCGTACAATGAGCAGTTCTTC,CAADRGEKSVSYNEQFF
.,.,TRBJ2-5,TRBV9,TGTGCCAGCAGCGTAGAGAAAGAGACCCAGTACTTC,CASSVEKETQYF
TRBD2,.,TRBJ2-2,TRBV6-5,TGTGCCAGCAGTCTAGCGGGAGGAAACACCGGGGAGCTGTTTTTT,CASSLAGGNTGELFF
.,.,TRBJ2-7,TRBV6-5,TGTGCCAGCAGTCCCGTGGTGGAGCCACCCTACGAGCAGTACTTC,CASSPVVEPPYEQYF
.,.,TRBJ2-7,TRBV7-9,TGTGCCAGCAGCTTAGCGTCTCCAGAATTGTACTTC,CASSLASPELYF
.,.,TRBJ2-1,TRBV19,TGTGCCAGTAGTGATAGCGGCTATCCCTACAATGAGCAGTTCTTC,CASSDSGYPYNEQFF
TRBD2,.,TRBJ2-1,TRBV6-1,TGTGCCAGCAGTGAGGGGACTAGCGGTATCTCCTACAATGAGCAGTTCTTC,CASSEGTSGISYNEQFF
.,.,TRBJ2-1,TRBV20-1,TGCAGTGCTAGAAAAGTCAATGAGCAGTTCTTC,CSARKVNEQFF
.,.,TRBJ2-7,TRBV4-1,TGCGCCAGCAGCCAAGAACGATGGACGGCGTACGAGCAGTACTTC,CASSQERWTAYEQYF
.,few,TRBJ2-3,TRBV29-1,TGCAGCGTTGAAGATGAGGGGTGGGCGCAGTATTTT,CSVEDEGWAQYF
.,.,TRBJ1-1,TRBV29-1,TGCAGCGTTGAAGTAACGAAGATGGGGGTAGTCGGGTTCTTT,CSVEVTKMGVVGFF
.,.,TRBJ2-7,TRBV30,TGTGCCTGGAGTGTAATGGGGGGAATCTACGAGCAGTACTTC,CAWSVMGGIYEQYF
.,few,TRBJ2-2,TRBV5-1,TGCGCCAGCAGCTTGGCGGGAACCGGGGAGCTGTTTTTT,CASSLAGTGELFF
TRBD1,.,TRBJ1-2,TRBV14,TGTGCCAGCAGCCATAGGACAGGCTATGGCTACACCTTC,CASSHRTGYGYTF
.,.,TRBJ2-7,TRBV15,TGTGCCACCAGCAGAGTTCGTGGGGACGAGCAGTACTTC,CATSRVRGDEQYF
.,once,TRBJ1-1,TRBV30,TGTGCCTGGGGGATGACATCGAACACTGAAGCTTTCTTT,CAWGMTSNTEAFF
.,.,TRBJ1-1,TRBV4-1,TGCGCCAGCAGCCAAGATATCCCAGGGCACACTGAAGCTTTCTTT,CASSQDIPGHTEAFF
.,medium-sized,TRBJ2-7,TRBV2,TGTGCCAGCAGTGCGACACGGTACGAGCAGTACTTC,CASSATRYEQYF
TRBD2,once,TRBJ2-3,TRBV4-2,TGTGCCAGCAGCCTGGCGGGACTAGCGGGAGCAGCAGATACGCAGTATTTT,CASSLAGLAGAADTQYF